Listed below are T cell receptor beta chains from one sample, sequenced in a study of T cells expressing NK-cell markers. From its re-call of the 5' RACE reads, TCRdb lists each CDR3 protein once, without DNA. The table lists 550,000 to 600,000 distinct CDR3 sequences. Material: blood T cells: a sorted CD56 or NKG2C T cell subset, CD4+ or CD8+ T cells, or bulk PBMC T cells (not recorded which). These receptors all come from a man aged 18-30 years in good health. Both conserved end residues are part of each CDR3.

TRBJ2-2 | TRBV25-1 | CASSGGGRINTGELFF
TRBJ2-3 | TRBV20-1 | CSASPGLALSDTQYF
TRBJ2-6 | TRBV5-5 | CASSLGGTWANVLTF
TRBJ2-7 | TRBV10-3 | CAMADTHYEQYF
TRBJ2-3 | TRBV5-1 | CASSFSPGRGNGTDTQYF
TRBJ1-5 | TRBV27 | CASSSSRDRRLLNSNQPQHF
TRBJ2-1 | TRBV6-2/TRBV6-3 | CASSYSPSAYEQFF
TRBJ2-3 | TRBV27 | CASSPQRLSSTDTQYF
TRBJ2-1 | TRBV14 | CASSQIAGYKHEQFF
TRBJ1-1 | TRBV2 | CASIFSRDTEAFF
TRBJ2-1 | TRBV4-3 | CASSQATSGYEQFF
TRBJ2-7 | TRBV24-1 | CATSDTGRPTGEQYF
TRBJ2-5 | TRBV3-1 | CASSQGTSGVQETQYF
TRBJ2-5 | TRBV12-3/TRBV12-4 | CASSLSRTGPNF
TRBJ2-3 | TRBV11-2 | CASSLSGGNTDTQYF
TRBJ2-3 | TRBV14 | CASSQVAGVTDTQYF
TRBJ1-3 | TRBV14 | CASSAVWSSGNTIYF
TRBJ2-1 | TRBV12-3/TRBV12-4 | CASSLAGTGRFF
TRBJ2-5 | TRBV6-2/TRBV6-3 | CASTGRPGETQYF
TRBJ2-2 | TRBV7-8 | CASSLILAGYTGELFF
TRBJ2-4 | TRBV20-1 | CSARDDTGTGDNTAKNIQYF
TRBJ2-1 | TRBV12-3/TRBV12-4 | CASSFRALSYNEQFF
TRBJ2-1 | TRBV20-1 | CSARDPTSGLQFF
TRBJ1-3 | TRBV12-3/TRBV12-4 | CASSPPGQSSGNTIYF
TRBJ1-5 | TRBV12-3/TRBV12-4 | CASSPSEQQPSIF
TRBJ2-4 | TRBV21-1 | CASSRIFLTGSTKNIQYF
TRBJ1-1 | TRBV6-4 | CASRLDMGTKKAFF
TRBJ2-1 | TRBV19 | CASSLVAINEQFF
TRBJ2-3 | TRBV29-1 | CSTGTNGLSDTQYF
TRBJ2-1 | TRBV4-2 | CASSHAGVGQGYNEQFF
TRBJ2-4 | TRBV5-6 | CASSFTAPQPILAKNIQYF